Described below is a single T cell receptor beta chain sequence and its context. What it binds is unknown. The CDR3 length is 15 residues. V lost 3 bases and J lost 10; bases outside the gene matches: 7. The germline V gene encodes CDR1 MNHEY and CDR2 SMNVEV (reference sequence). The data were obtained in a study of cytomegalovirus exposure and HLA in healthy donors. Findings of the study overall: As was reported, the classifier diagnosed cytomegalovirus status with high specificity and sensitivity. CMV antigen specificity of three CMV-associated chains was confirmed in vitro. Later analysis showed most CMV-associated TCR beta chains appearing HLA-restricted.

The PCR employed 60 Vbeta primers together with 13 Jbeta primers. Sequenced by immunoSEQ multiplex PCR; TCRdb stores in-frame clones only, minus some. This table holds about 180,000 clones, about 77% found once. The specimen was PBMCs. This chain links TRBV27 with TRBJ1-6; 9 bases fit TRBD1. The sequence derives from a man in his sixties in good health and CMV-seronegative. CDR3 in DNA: TGTGCCAGCAGTTTCCAGGGACAGGGAGGATCACCCCTCCACTTT. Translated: CASSFQGQGGSPLHF.